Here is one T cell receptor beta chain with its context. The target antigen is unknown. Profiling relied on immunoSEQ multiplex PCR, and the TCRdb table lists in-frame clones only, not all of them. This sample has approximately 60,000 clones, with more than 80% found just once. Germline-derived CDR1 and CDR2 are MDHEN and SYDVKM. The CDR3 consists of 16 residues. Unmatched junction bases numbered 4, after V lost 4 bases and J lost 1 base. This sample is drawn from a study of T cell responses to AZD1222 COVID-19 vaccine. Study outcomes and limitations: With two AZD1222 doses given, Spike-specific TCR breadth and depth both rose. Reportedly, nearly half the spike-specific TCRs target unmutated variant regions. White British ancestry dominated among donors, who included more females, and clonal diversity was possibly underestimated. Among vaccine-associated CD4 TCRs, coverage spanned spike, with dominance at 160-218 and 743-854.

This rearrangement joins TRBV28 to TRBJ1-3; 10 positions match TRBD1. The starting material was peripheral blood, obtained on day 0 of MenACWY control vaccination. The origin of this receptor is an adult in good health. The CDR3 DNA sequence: TGTGCCAGCAGTTCCTCGGGACAGGGGTCTGGAAACACCATATATTTT. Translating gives CASSSSGQGSGNTIYF.